These 15 T cell receptor beta chains share one sample of origin, sequenced in a study of persistence of HIV-infected CD4 T cells. Lysates of CMV-infected fibroblasts at approximately 9.6 ug/mL stimulated these cells. CD40L/CD69 double-negative CD45RO-high memory CD4+ T cells were collected. Sequencing used immunoSEQ version 4 in survey mode. Clones were sequenced by immunoSEQ multiplex PCR, and TCRdb holds only the in-frame ones, with some missing. The data hold fewer than 40,000 clones, with approximately 85% observed a single time. These receptors' targets are unknown. The specimen was CD4+ T cells sorted from PBMCs after approximately 20-hour stimulation, collected from a patient who received antiretroviral therapy. The receptors originated from an adult man with HIV who was CMV-seropositive.

The chain recombines TRBV7-2 with TRBJ1-2; a possible D gene is TRBD1 (5 bases). This CDR3 has 16 amino acids. Germline-derived CDR1 and CDR2 are SGHTA and FQGNSA. The germline V and J ends were trimmed by 0 bases and 4 bases, with 15 bases remaining between them. DNA for the CDR3: TGTGCCAGCAGCTTAGCGTCACAGGTTACGGCCTATGGCTACACCTTC. Its protein product is CASSLASQVTAYGYTF.

The chain couples TRBV6-6 to TRBJ1-5; D uncertain. V was pared by 6 bases and J by 4 bases, with 10 bases between. The CDR3 extends over 13 amino acids. Germline loops: CDR1 MNHNY, CDR2 SVGAGI (reference sequence). The CDR3 is CASSGVGNQPQHF. The CDR3, as DNA: TGTGCCAGCAGCGGGGTAGGGAATCAGCCCCAGCATTTT.

The CDR3 spells CAISESVGGYEQYF. CDR3 sequence (DNA): TGTGCCATCAGTGAGTCGGTCGGGGGGTACGAGCAGTACTTC. V and J are TRBV10-3 and TRBJ2-7, with 7 bases identical to TRBD2. V lost 0 bases and J lost 4; bases outside the gene matches: 3. This CDR3 contains 14 residues. Germline V gives CDR1 ENHRY, CDR2 SYGVKD.

The chain carries TRBV2 and TRBJ2-3, with 8 nucleotides matching TRBD1. With V trimmed by 7 bases and J by 2 bases, 8 bases remained unmatched. Germline CDR1 SNHLY, CDR2 FYNNEI. This CDR3 has 15 residues. DNA for the CDR3: TGTGCCAGCACGGGGGACAGGTTTTACACAGATACGCAGTATTTT. Translated: CASTGDRFYTDTQYF.

The CDR3 DNA sequence: TGTGCCAGCAGTTACACCCACGAGCAGTACTTC. This translates into CASSYTHEQYF. The V call is TRBV6-2 or TRBV6-3, the J call TRBJ2-7; D remains unclear. CDR3 length: 11 amino acids. From germline, CDR1 is MNHEY and CDR2 SVGEGT. The V and J ends lost 2 bases and 5 bases respectively, with 4 bases between them.

This chain uses TRBV29-1 with TRBJ2-7; 7 bases are shared with TRBD1. V was clipped by 7 bases and J by 4 bases; unmatched bases: 4. Looked up from germline, CDR1 is SQVTM and CDR2 is ANQGSEA. CDR3 length: 11 amino acids. Here the CDR3 DNA reads TGCAGCGCTTACAGGGGTTACGAGCAGTACTTC. Translating it yields CSAYRGYEQYF.

This clone was recorded once. The chain has TRBV20-1 and TRBJ2-3, with TRBD2 matching over 14 bases. Looked up from germline, CDR1 is DFQATT and CDR2 is SNEGSKA (reference sequence). With V trimmed by 3 bases and J by 2 bases, 4 bases remained unmatched. This CDR3 comprises 16 residues. CDR3 bases: TGCAGTGCTAGTCGACTAGCGGGGGGGAACACAGATACGCAGTATTTT. Amino acids: CSASRLAGGNTDTQYF.

The CDR3 protein is CASSPRRGQGYGYTF. Here the CDR3 DNA reads TGTGCCAGCAGCCCTCGCAGGGGGCAAGGATATGGCTACACCTTC. V is TRBV7-8 and J is TRBJ1-2; 8 positions match TRBD1. Unmatched junction bases numbered 10, after V lost 5 bases and J lost 5 bases. Germline assignment: CDR1 SGHVS and CDR2 FQNEAQ. This CDR3 is built from 15 residues.

The gene calls are TRBV27 and TRBJ2-1; either TRBD1 or TRBD2 may fit D (6 bases each). V lost 4 bases to trimming and J lost 9 bases, with 25 bases between them. The germline V gene encodes CDR1 MNHEY and CDR2 SMNVEV (reference sequence). This CDR3 region has 17 residues. As DNA, the CDR3 is TGTGCCAGCAGTTCCGGGACAAGAGGGCACAAGGAGGGTGAGCAGTTCTTC. Translating gives CASSSGTRGHKEGEQFF.

The V call is TRBV27, the J call TRBJ2-2, with 7 bases lining up with TRBD1. The CDR3 is 14 residues long. Germline CDR1 and CDR2: MNHEY and SMNVEV (reference sequence). V shed 6 bases, J shed 3 bases, and the junction held 4 bases outside the gene matches. In DNA form, the CDR3 reads TGTGCCAGCAGGCTGACAGGGTACACCGGGGAGCTGTTTTTT. Translating gives CASRLTGYTGELFF.

The chain recombines TRBV5-1 with TRBJ2-7; D is possibly TRBD2 (5 bases). This CDR3 contains 14 residues. The V gene lost 0 bases and the J gene lost 2 bases, with 9 bases spanning the gap. The germline CDR1 and CDR2 sequences are SGHRS and YFSETQ. CDR3 region: CASSLGQLAYEQYF. The CDR3 DNA sequence: TGCGCCAGCAGCTTGGGGCAACTAGCCTACGAGCAGTACTTC. Supplemented by reference TRBV5-1 and TRBJ2-7, the full variable domain reads KAGVTQTPRYLIKTRGQQVTLSCSPISGHRSVSWYQQTPGQGLQFLFEYFSETQRNKGNFPGRFSGRQFSNSRSEMNVSTLELGDSALYLCASSLGQLAYEQYFGPGTRLTVT.

The gene calls are TRBV7-6 and TRBJ2-5; no reliable D call. Germline V CDR1 and CDR2: SGHVS, FNYEAQ. V was cut by 2 bases and J by 5 bases, with 6 bases left in between. This CDR3 has 12 residues. As DNA, the CDR3 is TGTGCCAGCAGCTTAATGACGGAGACCCAGTACTTC. Its protein product is CASSLMTETQYF.

The chain uses TRBV7-2 and TRBJ2-1; unclear D gene. V lost 0 bases to trimming and J lost 0 bases, with 6 bases between them. The CDR3 extends over 15 amino acids. Germline V CDR1 and CDR2: SGHTA, FQGNSA. Here the CDR3 DNA reads TGTGCCAGCAGCTTAGCGGCTAGCTCCTACAATGAGCAGTTCTTC. It codes for CASSLAASSYNEQFF. Drawing the rest from reference TRBV7-2 and TRBJ2-1, the complete variable domain is GAGVSQSPSNKVTEKGKDVELRCDPISGHTALYWYRQSLGQGLEFLIYFQGNSAPDKSGLPSDRFSAERTGGSVSTLTIQRTQQEDSAVYLCASSLAASSYNEQFFGPGTRLTVL.

The chain uses TRBV2 and TRBJ1-2; D gene uncertain. Trimming left V 4 bases short and J 7 bases short, with 13 bases between. The germline gives CDR1 SNHLY, CDR2 FYNNEI. This CDR3 contains 13 residues. Written as DNA, the CDR3 is TGTGCCAGCAGTGTCACCGGGCTATCTGGCTACACCTTC. The encoded protein is CASSVTGLSGYTF. The entire variable domain, with the rest obtained from reference TRBV2 and TRBJ1-2, is as follows: EPEVTQTPSHQVTQMGQEVILRCVPISNHLYFYWYRQILGQKVEFLVSFYNNEISEKSEIFDDQFSVERPDGSNFTLKIRSTKLEDSAMYFCASSVTGLSGYTFGSGTRLTVV.

The chain links TRBV5-4 to TRBJ2-5; no definite D call. The V end was cut by 4 bases, the J end by 5 bases, with 12 bases between. Germline assignment: CDR1 SGHNT and CDR2 YYREEE (reference sequence). The CDR3 spans 13 residues. CDR3 loop: CASSPLPRETQYF. The CDR3 DNA sequence: TGTGCCAGCAGCCCACTACCGCGGGAGACCCAGTACTTC.